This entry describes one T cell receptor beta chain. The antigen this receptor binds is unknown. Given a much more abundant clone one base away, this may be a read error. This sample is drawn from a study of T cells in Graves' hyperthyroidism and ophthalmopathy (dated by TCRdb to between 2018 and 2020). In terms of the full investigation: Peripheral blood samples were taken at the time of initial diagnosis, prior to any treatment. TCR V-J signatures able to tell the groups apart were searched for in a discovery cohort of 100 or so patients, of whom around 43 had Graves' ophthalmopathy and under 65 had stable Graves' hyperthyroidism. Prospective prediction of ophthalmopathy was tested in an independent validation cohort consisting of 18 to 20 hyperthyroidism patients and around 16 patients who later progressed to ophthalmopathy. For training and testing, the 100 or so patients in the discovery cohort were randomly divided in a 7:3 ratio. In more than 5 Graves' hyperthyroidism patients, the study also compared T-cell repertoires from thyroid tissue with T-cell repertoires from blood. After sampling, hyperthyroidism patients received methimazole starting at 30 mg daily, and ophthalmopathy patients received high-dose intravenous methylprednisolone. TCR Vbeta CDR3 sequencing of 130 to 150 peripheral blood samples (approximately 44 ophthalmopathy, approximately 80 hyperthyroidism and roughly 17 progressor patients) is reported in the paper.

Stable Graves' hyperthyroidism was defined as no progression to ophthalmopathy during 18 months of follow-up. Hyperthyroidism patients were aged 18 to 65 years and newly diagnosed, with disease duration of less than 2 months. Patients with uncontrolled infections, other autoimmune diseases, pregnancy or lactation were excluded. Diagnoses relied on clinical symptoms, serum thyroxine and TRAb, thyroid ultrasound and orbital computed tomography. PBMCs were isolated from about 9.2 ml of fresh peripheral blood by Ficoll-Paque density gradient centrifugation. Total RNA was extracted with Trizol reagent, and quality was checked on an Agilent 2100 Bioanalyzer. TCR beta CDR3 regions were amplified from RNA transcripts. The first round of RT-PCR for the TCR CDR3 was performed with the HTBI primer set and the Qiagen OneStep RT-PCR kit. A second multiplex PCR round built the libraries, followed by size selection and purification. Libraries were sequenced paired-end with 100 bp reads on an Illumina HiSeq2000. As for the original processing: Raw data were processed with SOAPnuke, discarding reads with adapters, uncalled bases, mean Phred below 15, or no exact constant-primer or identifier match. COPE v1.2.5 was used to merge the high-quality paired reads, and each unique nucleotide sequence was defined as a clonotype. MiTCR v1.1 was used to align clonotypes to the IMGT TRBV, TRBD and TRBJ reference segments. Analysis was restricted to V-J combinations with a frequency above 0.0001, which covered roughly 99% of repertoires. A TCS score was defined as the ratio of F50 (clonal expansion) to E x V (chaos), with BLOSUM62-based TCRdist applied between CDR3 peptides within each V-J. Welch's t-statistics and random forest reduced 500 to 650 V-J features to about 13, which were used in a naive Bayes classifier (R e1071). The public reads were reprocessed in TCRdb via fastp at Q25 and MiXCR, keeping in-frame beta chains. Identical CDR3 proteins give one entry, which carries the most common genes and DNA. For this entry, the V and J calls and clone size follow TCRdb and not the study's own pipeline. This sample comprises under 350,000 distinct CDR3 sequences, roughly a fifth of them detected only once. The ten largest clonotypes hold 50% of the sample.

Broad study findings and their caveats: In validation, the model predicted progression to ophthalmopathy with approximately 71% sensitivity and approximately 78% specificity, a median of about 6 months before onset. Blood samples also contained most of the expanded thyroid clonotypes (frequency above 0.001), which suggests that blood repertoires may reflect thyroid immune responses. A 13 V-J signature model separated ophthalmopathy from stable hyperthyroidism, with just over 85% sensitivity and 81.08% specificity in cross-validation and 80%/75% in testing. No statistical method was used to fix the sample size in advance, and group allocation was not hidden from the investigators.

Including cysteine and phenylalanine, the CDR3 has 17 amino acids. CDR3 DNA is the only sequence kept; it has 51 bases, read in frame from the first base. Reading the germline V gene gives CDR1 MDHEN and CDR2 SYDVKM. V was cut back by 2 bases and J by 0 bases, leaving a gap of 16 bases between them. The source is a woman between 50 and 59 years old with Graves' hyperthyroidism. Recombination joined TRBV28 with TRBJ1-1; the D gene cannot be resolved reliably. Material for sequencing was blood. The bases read TGTGCCAGCAGTTTACCTACTCGTGTGGGCATGAACACTGAAGCTTTCTTT. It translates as CASSLPTRVGMNTEAFF. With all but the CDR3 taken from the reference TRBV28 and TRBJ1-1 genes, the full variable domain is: DVKVTQSSRYLVKRTGEKVFLECVQDMDHENMFWYRQDPGLGLRLIYFSYDVKMKEKGDIPEGYSVSREKKERFSLILESASTNQTSMYLCASSLPTRVGMNTEAFFGQGTRLTVV.